These 6 T cell receptor beta chains share one sample of origin, sequenced in a study of Graves' ophthalmopathy and Graves' hyperthyroidism. Using RNA transcripts, the TCR beta CDR3 regions were amplified. HTBI primers were used in a first-round RT-PCR, which preceded a second-round multiplex PCR. TCRdb redid the calling of the multiplex PCR reads with MiXCR, one entry per CDR3 protein. The repertoire holds 400,000 or so distinct CDR3 sequences, with about a sixth as singletons. What was sequenced was peripheral blood. These TCRs come from an adult woman with stable Graves' hyperthyroidism.

This clonotype was recorded at least ten times. The chain carries TRBV6-5 and TRBJ2-2; TRBD2 might be the D (5 bases). The length of the CDR3 is 17 residues. The germline V gene has CDR1 MNHEY and CDR2 SVGAGI. Trimming removed 3 bases from V and 0 bases from J, with 14 bases in between. CDR3 in DNA: TGTGCCAGCAGTTATGAAGGACTGGCTGCGAACACCGGGGAGCTGTTTTTT. Its protein product is CASSYEGLAANTGELFF.

The table lists this clonotype with many counts. This rearrangement joins TRBV6-1 to TRBJ2-2; unclear D gene. CDR3 length: 12 residues. V lost 7 bases and J lost 1, with 4 bases in between. Germline V gene data show CDR1 as MNHNS and CDR2 as SASEGT. CDR3 DNA: TGTGCCAGCAATGGGAACACCGGGGAGCTGTTTTTT. It yields the protein CASNGNTGELFF.

This clonotype was counted at least ten times. The chain combines TRBV28 with TRBJ2-2, with 13 bases that match TRBD2. The germline V gene encodes CDR1 MDHEN and CDR2 SYDVKM. The CDR3 runs 16 residues. The junction had 11 bases not matched to a gene; V was cut back by 10 bases and J by 6 bases. The CDR3 region has the DNA TGTGCCAATCAGACTAGCGGGAGGAGGCGAGCCGGGGAGCTGTTTTTT. This encodes CANQTSGRRRAGELFF.

This clonotype came up many times. The J gene is TRBJ2-7, the V gene TRBV20-1; a weak D match, TRBD2 (6 bases). The V end was cut by 4 bases, the J end by 5 bases, with 15 bases between. The CDR3 length is 13 residues. Per the germline V gene, CDR1 is DFQATT and CDR2 is SNEGSKA (reference sequence). The CDR3 sequence is CSATLGGRDEQYF. CDR3 in DNA: TGCAGTGCTACGTTGGGGGGACGCGACGAGCAGTACTTC.

This clonotype was counted at least ten times. The rearrangement joins TRBV12-3 or TRBV12-4 to TRBJ2-7; 14 bases agree with TRBD2. This CDR3 has 18 amino acids. Trimming took 7 bases from V and 5 from J; bases not matched to a gene: 16. In DNA, the CDR3 is TGTGCCAGCACCTTCGGACTAGCGGGAGGCCCCCTTATTAACGAGCAGTACTTC. It is translated as CASTFGLAGGPLINEQYF.

This clonotype was seen many times. With a much larger clone just one base away, this may be a read error. The V call is TRBV3-1, the J call TRBJ1-1; D call uncertain. V dropped 0 bases and J dropped 0 bases, with 2 bases sitting between them. CDR3 size: 13 residues. CDR1 LGHDT and CDR2 YNNKEL come from the germline V gene (reference sequence). The CDR3 sequence: CASSQEVNTEAFF. The CDR3, as DNA: TGTGCCAGCAGCCAAGAGGTGAACACTGAAGCTTTCTTT.